The 3 T cell receptor beta chains below come from one sample, sequenced in a study of blood T cell repertoires in COVID-19. Repertoires were generated with immunoSEQ multiplex PCR, while TCRdb's copy carries only in-frame clones and drops some. The table has about 210,000 clones, roughly 85% seen once; the top ten hold approximately 5%. Sequencing used peripheral blood. Receptors were obtained from an elderly woman with acute or convalescent COVID-19.

V gene TRBV6-5 combines with J gene TRBJ2-1, with D maybe TRBD2 (6 bases). Looked up from germline, CDR1 is MNHEY and CDR2 is SVGAGI. The CDR3 is made up of 15 amino acids. V was clipped by 6 bases and J by 3 bases, with 15 bases between them. The CDR3 spells CASSLGGLNYNEQFF. CDR3 in DNA: TGTGCCAGCAGCCTGGGGGGACTTAACTACAATGAGCAGTTCTTC.

CDR3 amino acids: CASSLAGLEQFF. The CDR3 region has the DNA TGTGCCAGCAGCTTGGCAGGGCTTGAGCAGTTCTTC. The chain uses TRBV11-2 and TRBJ2-1; tentative D call: TRBD1 (5 bases). Deletions cut 3 bases from V and 9 bases from J, with 9 bases between. CDR1 is SGHAT and CDR2 is FQNNGV in the germline V gene. The CDR3 is 12 residues long.

The count of this clone is one. This chain joins TRBV15 and TRBJ1-1; 8 nucleotides align to TRBD1. The germline V gene has CDR1 LNHNV and CDR2 YYDKDF (reference sequence). Losses at the gene ends were 0 bases for V and 9 bases for J; bases not matched to a gene: 6. CDR3 size: 14 residues. In DNA, the CDR3 is TGTGCCACCAGCAGAGACCGGACAGGGAGGCAAGCTTTCTTT. The encoded protein is CATSRDRTGRQAFF.